This TCR beta chain was recorded in a study of shared clonotypes between healthy human individuals. The study, taken as a whole, reports: Sharing across four donors was highest in naive CD4 (around 5%) and lowest in memory CD8 (roughly 0.4%).

This CDR3 spans 14 amino acids. Per germline, CDR1 MNHEY and CDR2 SVGAGI. V lost 0 bases to trimming and J lost 6 bases; unmatched junction nucleotides: 2. In the naive CD8 group, cells lacked CD45RO and were positively selected for CCR7, so terminally differentiated effector memory CD45RA+ cells were left out. In the sorted-subset replicate PCRs, approximately 200 ng DNA, around 30,000 T cell genomes, was used. Profiled with immunoSEQ multiplex PCR; TCRdb holds only in-frame clones, not every one. Of around 1,900,000 clones in the sample, about 93% were seen once. As to this clone: Antigen: not known.

Material for sequencing was naive CD8+ T cells from PBMCs. The clonotype comes from a young man in good health. Some clones in this sample may be carry-over from other donors' samples. V and J are TRBV6-5 and TRBJ1-5; 7 positions match TRBD1. The CDR3 here is CASSYSGGSQPQHF. For the CDR3, the DNA is TGTGCCAGCAGTTACTCAGGGGGCAGTCAGCCCCAGCATTTT.